Following are 13 T cell receptor beta chains from one sample sequenced in a study of Ad26.COV2.S vaccination and SARS-CoV-2 variants. Indicated treatment: some 19 received Ad26.COV2.S at low or high dose, single or two shots; five or six received placebo; per-sample allocation not given. The study sampled participants on day 63 after the first vaccine or placebo injection. The table came from immunoSEQ multiplex PCR; TCRdb's copy has only in-frame clones and leaves some out. In the table there are around 300,000 clones, almost 90% of which are singletons. Here the sequenced sample was peripheral blood, taken in a trial of Ad26.COV2.S vaccine versus placebo. The receptor set was obtained from a person between 18 and 65 years old who received the Ad26.COV2.S COVID-19 vaccine or a placebo.

V usage is TRBV6-5 and J usage is TRBJ1-2; weak D call: TRBD1 (6 bases). Germline V lookup: CDR1 MNHEY, CDR2 SVGAGI. This CDR3 spans 14 amino acids. With 7 bases removed from V and 5 bases from J, the gap between germline ends came to 17 bases. The CDR3 reads CASTGGGLIYGYTF. DNA of the CDR3: TGTGCCAGCACAGGTGGGGGCCTGATATATGGCTACACCTTC.

The chain uses TRBV13 and TRBJ2-3, with D perhaps TRBD2 (6 bases). V was trimmed by 0 bases and J by 2 bases, leaving 21 bases between them. The germline V gene encodes CDR1 PRHDT and CDR2 FYEKMQ (reference sequence). The CDR3 extends over 19 amino acids. The CDR3 DNA sequence: TGTGCCAGCAGCTTAGGTTCCGGGAGATCCCCTACCTCCACAGATACGCAGTATTTT. This encodes CASSLGSGRSPTSTDTQYF.

The chain carries TRBV6-5 and TRBJ1-4; D might be TRBD1 (6 bases). The germline CDR1 and CDR2 sequences are MNHEY and SVGAGI. V lost 2 bases and J lost 10, with 11 bases in between. The CDR3 has 13 amino acids. As DNA, the CDR3 is TGTGCCAGCAGTTACGGGGGGCGCGGAAAACTGTTTTTT. The encoded protein is CASSYGGRGKLFF.

This clone appeared once. The CDR3 region is CSVEDPSSGNYGYTF. CDR3 nucleotides: TGCAGCGTTGAAGATCCGTCCTCAGGGAACTATGGCTACACCTTC. V gene TRBV29-1 combines with J gene TRBJ1-2, with a tentative D call TRBD1 (5 bases). Per germline, CDR1 SQVTM and CDR2 ANQGSEA. This CDR3 comprises 15 residues. Trimming removed 0 bases at V and 2 bases at J, with 13 bases between.

The chain recombines TRBV7-9 with TRBJ1-2, with TRBD1 as a possible D gene (6 bases). The germline CDR1 and CDR2 sequences are SEHNR and FQNEAQ (reference sequence). CDR3 length: 16 amino acids. Trimming removed 6 bases from V and 4 bases from J, with 21 bases in between. CDR3 sequence (DNA): TGTGCCAGCAGTCGGGGATCCGAGGGGGGAATCTATGGCTACACCTTC. Translating gives CASSRGSEGGIYGYTF.

The rearrangement uses TRBV27 and TRBJ1-1; D unclear. V was pared by 5 bases and J by 1 base, with 11 bases between. Looked up from germline, CDR1 is MNHEY and CDR2 is SMNVEV (reference sequence). This CDR3 has 14 amino acids. The CDR3 DNA reads TGTGCCAGCAGTCCTGTCCCAGAGAACACTGAAGCTTTCTTT. Protein product: CASSPVPENTEAFF.

The chain carries TRBV5-1 and TRBJ2-1; TRBD2 agrees at 11 bases. J gave up 2 bases and V 5 bases, and 3 bases lay outside the gene matches. CDR1 is SGHRS and CDR2 is YFSETQ in the germline V gene. CDR3 size: 15 residues. The CDR3 sequence is CASRYSGGAYNEQFF. The CDR3 coding sequence is TGCGCCAGCAGGTATAGCGGGGGGGCCTACAATGAGCAGTTCTTC.

This clone has just one count. The chain joins TRBV7-2 to TRBJ1-1, with 7 bases that match TRBD1. There are 14 residues in the CDR3. Per the germline V gene, CDR1 is SGHTA and CDR2 is FQGNSA. The V and J ends lost 1 base and 8 bases, in that order; junction bases with no gene match: 7. CDR3 amino acids: CASSLGFTGVEAFF. The CDR3, as DNA: TGTGCCAGCAGCTTAGGGTTCACAGGGGTGGAAGCTTTCTTT.

This clone was recorded a few times. This rearrangement joins TRBV14 to TRBJ2-2, with D uncertain. V gave up 0 bases and J gave up 12 bases, with 5 bases separating them. The CDR3 extends over 11 amino acids. Germline V lookup: CDR1 SGHDN, CDR2 FVKESK. The CDR3 is CASSQDTQLFF. The CDR3 DNA follows: TGTGCCAGCAGCCAAGATACTCAGCTGTTTTTT.

The genes are TRBV3-1 (or the pseudogene TRBV3-2) and TRBJ1-1; weak D call: TRBD1 (6 bases). Trimming cost V 4 bases and J 8 bases, with 14 bases left between them. CDR1 LGHDT and CDR2 YNNKEL come from the germline V gene (reference sequence). This CDR3 comprises 13 residues. In DNA, the CDR3 is TGTGCCAGCAGCCTCACAGGGATCATAGAAGCTTTCTTT. Amino acids: CASSLTGIIEAFF.

The rearrangement links TRBV6-5 to TRBJ2-1, with D hard to call. This CDR3 region has 15 residues. The V and J ends lost 2 bases and 4 bases respectively, with 12 bases between them. Per germline, CDR1 MNHEY and CDR2 SVGAGI. This CDR3 reads CASSYLRPPYNEQFF. In DNA, the CDR3 is TGTGCCAGCAGTTACCTGAGGCCCCCTTACAATGAGCAGTTCTTC.

This chain uses TRBV4-3 with TRBJ1-4, with D possibly TRBD1 on 5 matching bases. Between the trimmed V and J ends, which lost 2 bases and 5 bases, there was a span of 12 bases. This CDR3 has 15 amino acids. Germline lookup yields CDR1 LGHNA and CDR2 YSLEER. CDR3 in DNA: TGCGCCAGCAGCCAAATTCGAACAGGAAATGAAAAACTGTTTTTT. Its protein product is CASSQIRTGNEKLFF.

This sequence joins TRBV28 and TRBJ2-4; tentatively, D is TRBD2 (5 bases). This CDR3 spans 15 amino acids. Germline V gene sequence: CDR1 MDHEN, CDR2 SYDVKM. V shed 5 bases and J shed 0 bases, with 11 bases lying between them. The CDR3, as DNA: TGTGCCAGCAGTAACCCCGGACTAGCCAAAAACATTCAGTACTTC. It specifies CASSNPGLAKNIQYF.